This TCR beta chain was sequenced in a study of T-cell reconstitution after alpha-beta-depleted transplantation in children. To note about this clonotype: Germline is not matched at one junction end, which may reflect a read error.

CDR1 is SQVTM, CDR2 ANQGSEA, per germline. The CDR3 spans 11 residues. Unique molecular identifiers featured in how the TCRbeta library was prepared. TCRdb redid the calling of the PCR reads with MiXCR, one entry per CDR3 protein. The data hold 200,000 to 300,000 distinct CDR3 sequences, with roughly 25% observed a single time. This chain links TRBV29-1 with TRBJ2-2; the D is unclear. The source was PBMCs, collected before TCRalphabeta/CD19-depleted stem cell transplant. The receptor was derived from a girl aged 2 to 10 with Fanconi anemia, due to receive a stem cell transplant. CDR3 sequence (DNA): TGCAGCGTTTCGAACAGCGGGGAGCTGTTTTTT. It encodes CSVSNSGELFF.